Listed here are 22 T cell receptor beta chains from one sample, sequenced in a study of OX40 agonist ivuxolimab in advanced cancers. Data came from immunoSEQ multiplex PCR; TCRdb stores just in-frame clones and leaves some out. Of around 70,000 clones in the sample, 75% to 90% were seen once. The sequencing used CD4+ or CD8+ T cells sorted from blood, collected in a trial of the OX40 agonist ivuxolimab. The receptor set was obtained from an adult with an advanced solid tumor such as melanoma, head and neck, liver or kidney cancer.

The chain has TRBV28 and TRBJ1-3, with 7 bases matching TRBD1. V lost 5 bases, J lost 8 bases, and 9 bases stayed unmatched. CDR1 MDHEN and CDR2 SYDVKM come from the germline V gene. The CDR3 runs to 14 residues. This CDR3 reads CASSDTGTEHTIYF. For the CDR3, the DNA is TGTGCCAGCAGTGACACCGGGACAGAGCACACCATATATTTT.

This rearrangement joins TRBV19 to TRBJ2-1; D gene uncertain. Germline values: CDR1 LNHDA, CDR2 SQIVND (reference sequence). The CDR3 covers 14 residues. V lost 7 bases to trimming and J lost 7 bases, with 17 bases between them. Here the CDR3 DNA reads TGTGCCAGTACGGCGTCCCTCGTTGGGAATGAGCAGTTCTTC. Translated: CASTASLVGNEQFF.

This chain joins TRBV7-6 and TRBJ2-1, with 13 bases identical to TRBD2. The J segment lost 0 bases and the V segment lost 2 bases, leaving 7 bases of the junction unmatched. CDR3 size: 19 residues. Per germline, CDR1 SGHVS and CDR2 FNYEAQ. The CDR3 region is CASSLMGLAGSSSYNEQFF. The DNA for the CDR3 is TGTGCCAGCAGCTTAATGGGACTAGCGGGATCCAGCTCCTACAATGAGCAGTTCTTC.

This sequence joins TRBV19 and TRBJ1-4; weak D call: TRBD1 (6 bases). CDR1 LNHDA and CDR2 SQIVND come from the germline V gene (reference sequence). This CDR3 has 16 residues. The V end was cut by 4 bases, the J end by 0 bases, with 12 bases between. The CDR3 is CASSTDRLATNEKLFF. DNA of the CDR3: TGTGCCAGTAGTACGGACAGACTAGCAACTAATGAAAAACTGTTTTTT.

The chain carries TRBV27 and TRBJ1-5; 9 bases are a match to TRBD1. Germline V gene data show CDR1 as MNHEY and CDR2 as SMNVEV (reference sequence). The junction had 6 bases not matched to a gene; V was cut back by 4 bases and J by 2 bases. The CDR3 runs to 16 residues. CDR3 residues: CASSSPRTGGNQPQHF. CDR3 DNA sequence: TGTGCCAGCAGTTCACCGCGGACAGGGGGCAATCAGCCCCAGCATTTT.

The gene calls are TRBV9 and TRBJ1-2; D unclear. Per germline, CDR1 SGDLS and CDR2 YYNGEE. CDR3 length: 16 residues. V was cut by 0 bases and J by 2 bases, with 14 bases left in between. CDR3 nucleotide sequence: TGTGCCAGCAGCGTAGGAACGAGGGCCCCAAACTATGGCTACACCTTC. It translates to CASSVGTRAPNYGYTF.

The rearrangement joins TRBV7-9 to TRBJ2-7; tentative D call: TRBD1 (6 bases). V was clipped by 3 bases and J by 3 bases, with 9 bases between them. The CDR3 contains 13 residues. CDR1 SEHNR and CDR2 FQNEAQ come from the germline V gene (reference sequence). The CDR3 region is CASSLQGIYEQYF. CDR3 nucleotide sequence: TGTGCCAGCAGCTTGCAGGGGATCTACGAGCAGTACTTC. The full variable domain, completed using reference TRBV7-9 and TRBJ2-7, is DTGVSQNPRHKITKRGQNVTFRCDPISEHNRLYWYRQTLGQGPEFLTYFQNEAQLEKSRLLSDRFSAERPKGSFSTLEIQRTEQGDSAMYLCASSLQGIYEQYFGPGTRLTVT.

The chain is built from TRBV9 and TRBJ2-3; 13 nucleotides line up with TRBD2. The CDR3 sequence is 23 residues long. V gave up 3 bases and J gave up 0 bases; unmatched junction bases: 22. Germline loops: CDR1 SGDLS, CDR2 YYNGEE. Written as DNA, the CDR3 is TGTGCCAGCAGCGACCGGGACACCCCTAGCGGGGGACTAGCGGGACGTAGCACAGATACGCAGTATTTT. Amino acid sequence: CASSDRDTPSGGLAGRSTDTQYF.

This clone was counted a few times. The chain has TRBV5-1 and TRBJ1-2; 7 nucleotides align to TRBD1. The length of the CDR3 is 15 residues. The V gene's germline CDR1 is SGHRS and CDR2 YFSETQ. The V segment lost 4 bases and the J segment 2 bases; nucleotides outside the gene matches: 8. The CDR3 bases are TGCGCCAGCAGCAGAGACAGGGATGGGAACTATGGCTACACCTTC. Its translation: CASSRDRDGNYGYTF.

This clone was recorded a few times. The genes are TRBV7-2 and TRBJ2-7; TRBD2 matches at 8 bases. Per the germline V gene, CDR1 is SGHTA and CDR2 is FQGNSA. The length of the CDR3 is 16 residues. V gave up 5 bases and J gave up 0 bases; unmatched junction bases: 9. CDR3 nucleotides: TGTGCCAGCAGCACCAATGGCGGGACTAGCTCCTACGAGCAGTACTTC. This codes for CASSTNGGTSSYEQYF.

This clone was picked up a small number of times. The chain combines TRBV4-1 with TRBJ2-5; TRBD2 matches 13 bases. Germline V gene sequence: CDR1 MGHRA, CDR2 YSYEKL. Trimming at V came to 4 bases and at J to 5 bases, leaving 7 bases not matched to a gene. CDR3 size: 16 residues. Written as DNA, the CDR3 is TGCGCCAGCAGCCGTACGACTAGCGGGAGGTACGAGACCCAGTACTTC. Its protein product is CASSRTTSGRYETQYF.

V gene TRBV20-1 combines with J gene TRBJ2-5, with D perhaps TRBD2 (5 bases). Trimming cost V 3 bases and J 9 bases, with 11 bases left between them. CDR3 size: 11 residues. Germline assignment: CDR1 DFQATT and CDR2 SNEGSKA (reference sequence). The CDR3 sequence: CSARTSEAQYF. The CDR3 DNA is TGCAGTGCTAGGACCTCGGAGGCCCAGTACTTC.

CDR3 sequence: CASSPLGSYNEQFF. The CDR3 nucleotides are TGTGCCAGCAGCCCTTTAGGGTCCTACAATGAGCAGTTCTTC. V and J are TRBV14 and TRBJ2-1, with D uncertain. The CDR3 sequence is 14 residues long. From germline, CDR1 is SGHDN and CDR2 FVKESK. V was pared by 4 bases and J by 1 base, with 8 bases between.

This chain links TRBV27 with TRBJ1-5, with 8 bases aligning to TRBD1. The CDR3 is 18 amino acids. Germline trimming cut 0 bases from V and 2 bases from J; bases unmatched to any gene: 9. Germline CDR1 and CDR2: MNHEY and SMNVEV (reference sequence). For the CDR3, the DNA is TGTGCCAGCAGTTTATCGCCGGGTCAGACAGGGGGCAATCAGCCCCAGCATTTT. Its translation: CASSLSPGQTGGNQPQHF.

The V and J genes are TRBV4-1 and TRBJ2-3, with D perhaps TRBD2 (6 bases). CDR3 length: 15 residues. From germline, CDR1 is MGHRA and CDR2 YSYEKL. V was trimmed by 2 bases and J by 0 bases, leaving 9 bases between them. Here the CDR3 DNA reads TGCGCCAGCAGCCAAACGGGACTTAGCACAGATACGCAGTATTTT. This codes for CASSQTGLSTDTQYF.

The genes are TRBV9 and TRBJ1-2, with a weak D call TRBD1 (6 bases). Trimming removed 3 bases from V and 3 bases from J, with 15 bases in between. The CDR3 is 15 residues long. Germline CDR1 is SGDLS and CDR2 is YYNGEE. This chain's CDR3 is CASSGKQGRHYGYTF. In DNA form, the CDR3 reads TGTGCCAGCAGCGGAAAGCAGGGGCGCCACTATGGCTACACCTTC.

The chain combines TRBV4-1 with TRBJ2-1; 12 bases are shared with TRBD1. Germline V gene data show CDR1 as MGHRA and CDR2 as YSYEKL. Trimming cost V 2 bases and J 5 bases; bases outside gene matches: 7. CDR3 length equals 17 residues. The CDR3 region has the DNA TGCGCCAGCAGCCAAAGGTCCGGGACAGGGGGCAACAATGAGCAGTTCTTC. This codes for CASSQRSGTGGNNEQFF.

This chain links TRBV9 with TRBJ2-1, with a weak D call TRBD1 (6 bases). The CDR3 has 15 residues. Looked up from germline, CDR1 is SGDLS and CDR2 is YYNGEE. Trimming cost V 0 bases and J 5 bases, with 12 bases left between them. This chain's CDR3 is CASSVVVGTNNEQFF. CDR3 coding DNA: TGTGCCAGCAGCGTAGTCGTGGGGACAAACAATGAGCAGTTCTTC.

The chain couples TRBV4-2 to TRBJ2-2, with 9 positions matching TRBD2. The CDR3 loop spans 14 amino acids. Per germline, CDR1 LGHNA and CDR2 YNFKEQ. The V segment lost 4 bases and the J segment 5 bases; nucleotides outside the gene matches: 2. CDR3 region: CASSPLAGTGELFF. The CDR3 DNA is TGTGCCAGCAGCCCGCTAGCGGGGACCGGGGAGCTGTTTTTT.

Points on this clone: A junction boundary mismatches the germline segment, possibly from a read error. This chain uses TRBV14 with TRBJ1-1; D remains unclear. This CDR3 has 11 amino acids. The germline gives CDR1 SGHDN, CDR2 FVKESK. The CDR3 DNA follows: TGTGCCAGCAGCCAAGGCTTTGCTCTTGTCTTT. Its protein product is CASSQGFALVF.

V and J are TRBV27 and TRBJ1-5; D may be TRBD1 (5 bases). Between the trimmed V and J ends, which lost 0 bases and 2 bases, there was a span of 11 bases. Germline V CDR1 and CDR2: MNHEY, SMNVEV (reference sequence). CDR3 length: 16 amino acids. CDR3 nucleotide sequence: TGTGCCAGCAGTTTATCAGGGGTATGGGGCAATCAGCCCCAGCATTTT. Translated: CASSLSGVWGNQPQHF.

V and J are TRBV19 and TRBJ2-2; D perhaps matches TRBD2 (5 bases). This CDR3 has 15 amino acids. The ends were cut back, 7 bases at V and 3 bases at J, with 15 bases in the middle. Germline V gene data show CDR1 as LNHDA and CDR2 as SQIVND (reference sequence). The CDR3 loop reads CASTHRRTDTGELFF. In nucleotides, the CDR3 is TGTGCCAGTACCCATAGGAGGACGGACACCGGGGAGCTGTTTTTT.